One sample yielded the 7 T cell receptor beta chains listed below, sequenced in a study of T-cell memory formation after mild COVID-19 (dated by TCRdb to the early 2020s). Libraries came from 5' RACE. The instrument was an Illumina NovaSeq 6000. Starting from the raw public reads, TCRdb applied fastp trimming at Q25, assembled clones with MiXCR and retained in-frame beta chains. Rows with one shared CDR3 protein collapse into an entry with the most common genes and DNA. Within this sample are some 100,000 distinct CDR3 sequences, with 11% of them counted one time only. The ten largest clonotypes hold about 40% of the sample. Material for sequencing was PBMCs or a T cell subset sorted from them (not recorded which). These receptors were taken from a man between 18 and 35 years old who had mild COVID-19 (a few samples of this study predate the infection). The sample titles of this study are shuffled in the database, so cell type and time point are left out; the donor was told from shared clones.

The V and J genes are TRBV11-3 and TRBJ1-1; 7 positions agree with TRBD1. Looked up from germline, CDR1 is SGHNT and CDR2 is YENEEA. J was trimmed by 1 base and V by 10 bases; bases with no gene match: 6. The CDR3 runs 13 residues. The CDR3 sequence: CAKRQGQNTEAFF. The CDR3 DNA reads as TGTGCCAAGCGACAGGGACAGAACACTGAAGCTTTCTTT.

This clonotype showed up just a few times. The CDR3 here is CASSLMGSSYNEQFF. The CDR3 DNA is TGTGCCAGCAGCTTAATGGGGAGCTCCTACAATGAGCAGTTCTTC. The chain combines TRBV7-3 with TRBJ2-1, with D possibly TRBD2 on 5 matching bases. From germline, CDR1 is SGHTA and CDR2 FQGTGA. V dropped 1 base and J dropped 0 bases, with 7 bases sitting between them. The CDR3 consists of 15 residues.

The V gene is TRBV7-2, the J gene TRBJ2-1; 10 bases fit TRBD2. Germline V gives CDR1 SGHTA, CDR2 FQGNSA. The V and J ends lost 4 bases and 6 bases, in that order; junction bases with no gene match: 12. The CDR3 sequence is 17 residues long. The chain's CDR3 is CASSSGPGLALGNEQFF. The CDR3 bases are TGTGCCAGCAGCTCGGGACCGGGACTAGCGTTAGGCAATGAGCAGTTCTTC.

This chain uses TRBV10-3 with TRBJ1-5, with D possibly TRBD1 on 5 matching bases. The CDR3 is 16 residues long. CDR1 is ENHRY and CDR2 is SYGVKD in the germline V gene. The V gene lost 4 bases and the J gene lost 1 base, with 14 bases spanning the gap. CDR3 coding DNA: TGTGCCATCAGTGCGGCGGGGCTAGGAAGCAATCAGCCCCAGCATTTT. It codes for CAISAAGLGSNQPQHF.

This chain joins TRBV27 and TRBJ1-6, with D possibly matching TRBD1 (6 bases). This CDR3 spans 15 amino acids. V was shortened by 3 bases and J by 6 bases, with 12 bases between the two germline ends. Germline CDR1 and CDR2: MNHEY and SMNVEV (reference sequence). CDR3 nucleotide sequence: TGTGCCAGCAGTTTGGCAGGGGAGGGTAATTCACCCCTCCACTTT. Translating it yields CASSLAGEGNSPLHF.

The sample holds many counts of this clonotype. The rearrangement links TRBV27 to TRBJ2-3, with 7 bases that match TRBD1. CDR3 size: 13 residues. Germline assignment: CDR1 MNHEY and CDR2 SMNVEV (reference sequence). Trimming removed 4 bases from V and 3 bases from J; junction bases left unmatched: 1. In DNA form, the CDR3 reads TGTGCCAGCAGTTACAGGGGTACAGATACGCAGTATTTT. This encodes CASSYRGTDTQYF.

The V gene is TRBV4-3, the J gene TRBJ2-5; tentative D call: TRBD2 (6 bases). The CDR3 covers 14 residues. Trimming pared 4 bases from V and 7 bases from J, leaving 16 bases between. The germline CDR1 and CDR2 sequences are LGHNA and YSLEER. This CDR3 is CASSLLGGRGTQYF. The DNA of the CDR3 is TGCGCCAGCAGCCTCTTAGGTGGGCGGGGGACCCAGTACTTC.